The 28 T cell receptor beta chains in this list originate from one sample, sequenced in a study of Graves' ophthalmopathy and Graves' hyperthyroidism. Amplifying from RNA transcripts, the study obtained TCR beta CDR3 regions. First-round RT-PCR relied on HTBI primers, and a second-round multiplex PCR came next. MiXCR, applied by TCRdb to the multiplex PCR reads, yields one record per CDR3 protein. The table shows 150,000 to 200,000 distinct CDR3 sequences, with 35% to 45% occurring only once. The sequenced sample was peripheral blood. These TCRs come from a man aged 30 to 39 with Graves' ophthalmopathy.

This clonotype appeared many times. The J gene is TRBJ1-2, the V gene TRBV11-2; D is unclear. The CDR3 length is 15 residues. Deletions cut 4 bases from V and 4 bases from J, with 16 bases between. CDR1 and CDR2 (germline): SGHAT, FQNNGV. CDR3 sequence reads: CASSSRRPQFYGYTF. CDR3 nucleotides: TGTGCCAGCAGCTCCCGGCGGCCCCAGTTCTATGGCTACACCTTC.

This clonotype was seen once. The chain couples TRBV6-1 to TRBJ2-5; unclear D gene. The germline CDR1 and CDR2 sequences are MNHNS and SASEGT. V was shortened by 9 bases and J by 4 bases, with 12 bases between the two germline ends. The CDR3 is 12 amino acids. The CDR3 DNA follows: TGTGCCAGTGCCCTAGGTAGAGAGACCCAGTACTTC. It yields the protein CASALGRETQYF.

The table lists this clonotype with many counts. The chain links TRBV5-1 to TRBJ2-2; no firm D call. Looked up from germline, CDR1 is SGHRS and CDR2 is YFSETQ. With 0 bases removed from V and 5 bases from J, the gap between germline ends came to 23 bases. The CDR3 is 19 residues long. The CDR3 spells CASSLARLGSRERTGELFF. CDR3 bases: TGCGCCAGCAGCTTGGCCCGGCTGGGAAGCCGAGAGAGGACCGGGGAGCTGTTTTTT. Variable domain in full (rest from reference TRBV5-1 and TRBJ2-2): KAGVTQTPRYLIKTRGQQVTLSCSPISGHRSVSWYQQTPGQGLQFLFEYFSETQRNKGNFPGRFSGRQFSNSRSEMNVSTLELGDSALYLCASSLARLGSRERTGELFFGEGSRLTVL.

In this sample, this clonotype turned up many times. The chain carries TRBV6-5 and TRBJ2-7; D is ambiguous. Germline CDR1 and CDR2: MNHEY and SVGAGI. The CDR3 is 13 amino acids. With 0 bases removed from V and 4 bases from J, the gap between germline ends came to 7 bases. CDR3 bases: TGTGCCAGCAGTTACTCGTGGCTTTACGAGCAGTACTTC. Its protein product is CASSYSWLYEQYF.

This clonotype was found many times. The chain couples TRBV6-1 to TRBJ2-7; perhaps TRBD2 as D (5 bases). The CDR3 runs to 14 residues. V lost 6 bases and J 2 bases, leaving 14 bases between the germline ends. Germline V gene sequence: CDR1 MNHNS, CDR2 SASEGT. The CDR3 loop reads CASSETGTTYEQYF. The DNA for the CDR3 is TGTGCCAGCAGCGAGACGGGAACTACCTACGAGCAGTACTTC.

The chain recombines TRBV12-3 or TRBV12-4 with TRBJ1-2; 9 nucleotides line up with TRBD1. Trimming cost V 8 bases and J 4 bases; bases outside gene matches: 8. The length of the CDR3 is 14 residues. CDR3 nucleotides: TGTGCCAGCGGCCGGGACAGGGCTATCTATGGCTACACCTTC. It codes for CASGRDRAIYGYTF.

V usage is TRBV25-1 and J usage is TRBJ2-5; D is possibly TRBD2 (6 bases). The germline gives CDR1 MGHDK, CDR2 SYGVNS. V was trimmed by 6 bases and J by 5 bases, leaving 13 bases between them. The CDR3 is 13 amino acids. The CDR3 nucleotides read TGTGCCAGCAGGACTAGTGTTTTGGAGACCCAGTACTTC. It yields the protein CASRTSVLETQYF.

This chain uses TRBV6-5 with TRBJ2-7, with 10 bases that match TRBD1. The V segment lost 2 bases and the J segment 7 bases; nucleotides outside the gene matches: 5. This CDR3 comprises 14 residues. CDR1 and CDR2 (germline): MNHEY, SVGAGI. In DNA, the CDR3 is TGTGCCAGCAGTTACCCCGGGACAGGGGAAGAGCAGTACTTC. Protein: CASSYPGTGEEQYF.

This clonotype was seen at least ten times. This chain links TRBV2 with TRBJ1-2, with unresolved D. V lost 6 bases and J 4 bases, leaving 18 bases between the germline ends. The CDR3 length is 15 residues. Germline V gene sequence: CDR1 SNHLY, CDR2 FYNNEI. The CDR3 nucleotides are TGTGCCAGCAGCCCTACACTGGCCGGCATCTATGGCTACACCTTC. Translating gives CASSPTLAGIYGYTF.

This clonotype showed up many times. The CDR3 loop reads CASRWTSGTTWEQYF. The CDR3 DNA reads as TGTGCCAGCAGGTGGACTAGCGGGACAACCTGGGAGCAGTACTTC. This sequence joins TRBV28 and TRBJ2-7, with TRBD2 identical over 12 bases. CDR1 and CDR2 (germline): MDHEN, SYDVKM. This CDR3 spans 15 amino acids. V dropped 6 bases and J dropped 7; count of bases not matched to a gene: 10.

This clonotype was detected many times. The chain uses TRBV20-1 and TRBJ2-5, with 7 positions matching TRBD1. The germline V gene has CDR1 DFQATT and CDR2 SNEGSKA (reference sequence). V was pared by 2 bases and J by 7 bases, with 13 bases of the junction left unmatched. The CDR3 totals 15 residues. The CDR3 reads CSARLPDRVFGTQYF. DNA for the CDR3: TGCAGTGCTAGACTCCCCGACAGGGTGTTTGGGACCCAGTACTTC.

This clonotype occurred a few times. The rearrangement uses TRBV7-2 and TRBJ1-6; a possible D gene is TRBD1 (6 bases). Germline lookup yields CDR1 SGHTA and CDR2 FQGNSA. CDR3 size: 14 residues. Trimming shortened V by 5 bases and J by 8 bases, and 13 bases separated the two germline ends. This CDR3 is CASSIRTVDSPLHF. The CDR3, as DNA: TGTGCCAGCAGCATAAGGACAGTGGATTCACCCCTCCACTTT.

This rearrangement joins TRBV28 to TRBJ1-5; D is perhaps TRBD1 (5 bases). The CDR3 spans 13 residues. Trimming stripped 5 bases from V and 5 bases from J, with 10 bases between. CDR1 and CDR2 (germline): MDHEN, SYDVKM. In nucleotides, the CDR3 is TGTGCCAGCAGTATCAGGGTTTATCAGCCCCAGCATTTT. Translation gives CASSIRVYQPQHF.

The sample holds many counts of this clonotype. The J gene is TRBJ2-2, the V gene TRBV12-3 or TRBV12-4; 10 bases are shared with TRBD2. This CDR3 has 15 amino acids. V lost 11 bases and J lost 6; bases outside the gene matches: 12. The CDR3 DNA sequence: TGTGCCGTCGGAGGGGGACTAGCGAGGGCCGGGGAGCTGTTTTTT. It specifies CAVGGGLARAGELFF.

This chain connects TRBV6-2 or TRBV6-3 to TRBJ2-7, with 9 bases identical to TRBD2. V shed 6 bases, J shed 6 bases, and the junction held 12 bases outside the gene matches. Germline assignment: CDR1 MNHEY and CDR2 SVGEGT. CDR3 length: 15 amino acids. In DNA form, the CDR3 reads TGTGCCAGCAGCTTTCCCTTAGCGGGAGATTTCGAGCAGTACTTC. It encodes CASSFPLAGDFEQYF.

The J gene is TRBJ2-6, the V gene TRBV12-3 or TRBV12-4; 7 nucleotides match TRBD1. The CDR3 spans 15 residues. Trimming cost V 6 bases and J 2 bases; bases outside gene matches: 4. In nucleotides, the CDR3 is TGTGCCAGCAGGGCAGGGGGAACTGGGGCCAACGTCCTGACTTTC. Translating it yields CASRAGGTGANVLTF.

This clonotype was seen ten or more times. The chain recombines TRBV30 with TRBJ2-5; 7 nucleotides align to TRBD1. With 0 bases clipped from V and 1 base from J, the junction kept 5 bases outside the gene matches. The CDR3 is 15 amino acids. Germline values: CDR1 GTSNPN, CDR2 SVGIG (reference sequence). CDR3 DNA: TGTGCCTGGAGTGTACTGGGGGACAGCCAAGAGACCCAGTACTTC. Protein sequence: CAWSVLGDSQETQYF.

This chain connects TRBV28 to TRBJ2-7; no clear D gene. Deletions cut 9 bases from V and 0 bases from J, with 18 bases between. CDR3 length equals 15 residues. The germline V gene encodes CDR1 MDHEN and CDR2 SYDVKM. CDR3 in amino acids: CASCSSLLYSYEQYF. CDR3 DNA: TGTGCCAGTTGCAGTAGCCTCCTTTACTCCTACGAGCAGTACTTC.

This clonotype came up many times. The chain carries TRBV12-3 or TRBV12-4 and TRBJ2-7, with 7 bases that match TRBD2. The CDR3 extends over 14 amino acids. J lost 2 bases, V lost 5 bases, and 6 bases had no gene match. CDR3: CASSQGGITYEQYF. The CDR3 DNA reads as TGTGCCAGCAGTCAGGGAGGGATCACCTACGAGCAGTACTTC.

The chain recombines TRBV28 with TRBJ2-7; D is possibly TRBD1 (6 bases). The CDR3 runs 13 residues. The V gene's germline CDR1 is MDHEN and CDR2 SYDVKM. V shed 4 bases and J shed 5 bases, with 12 bases lying between them. DNA for the CDR3: TGTGCCAGCAGTTCTCCAGGGGCCCACGAGCAGTACTTC. Its protein product is CASSSPGAHEQYF.

This chain uses TRBV7-2 with TRBJ2-5; 8 nucleotides line up with TRBD1. The ends lost 10 bases at V and 5 bases at J; junction bases unmatched: 6. The CDR3 sequence is 12 residues long. Germline CDR1 and CDR2: SGHTA and FQGNSA. The CDR3 sequence: CANRGARETQYF. DNA of the CDR3: TGTGCCAACAGGGGGGCCCGGGAGACCCAGTACTTC. Combining the CDR3 with reference TRBV7-2 and TRBJ2-5 gives the whole variable domain GAGVSQSPSNKVTEKGKDVELRCDPISGHTALYWYRQSLGQGLEFLIYFQGNSAPDKSGLPSDRFSAERTGGSVSTLTIQRTQQEDSAVYLCANRGARETQYFGPGTRLLVL.

Many counts were recorded for this clonotype. This chain joins TRBV12-3 or TRBV12-4 and TRBJ2-2; 7 nucleotides line up with TRBD1. The CDR3 extends over 15 amino acids. V lost 4 bases and J lost 1; bases outside the gene matches: 3. CDR3 protein: CASSWGQMNTGELFF. The CDR3 region has the DNA TGTGCCAGCAGTTGGGGACAGATGAACACCGGGGAGCTGTTTTTT.

This clonotype was counted at least ten times. The chain is built from TRBV24-1 and TRBJ2-5; 8 bases are shared with TRBD1. The CDR3 has 17 amino acids. V gave up 4 bases and J gave up 4 bases; unmatched junction bases: 13. Germline assignment: CDR1 KGHDR and CDR2 SFDVKD. The CDR3 coding sequence is TGTGCCACCAGTGACCCCCCGGGCAGGGGGCAAGGAGAGACCCAGTACTTC. It codes for CATSDPPGRGQGETQYF.

In its sample, this clonotype was seen many times. V is TRBV28 and J is TRBJ2-2; perhaps TRBD2 as D (6 bases). V was trimmed by 6 bases and J by 5 bases, leaving 19 bases between them. CDR3 length equals 16 residues. CDR1 and CDR2 (germline): MDHEN, SYDVKM. This CDR3 is CASSLTGTHVTGELFF. CDR3 bases: TGTGCCAGCAGCCTGACGGGGACTCATGTTACCGGGGAGCTGTTTTTT. Full variable domain (missing parts from reference TRBV28 and TRBJ2-2): DVKVTQSSRYLVKRTGEKVFLECVQDMDHENMFWYRQDPGLGLRLIYFSYDVKMKEKGDIPEGYSVSREKKERFSLILESASTNQTSMYLCASSLTGTHVTGELFFGEGSRLTVL.

This rearrangement joins TRBV20-1 to TRBJ2-7, with 7 positions matching TRBD1. Germline CDR1 and CDR2: DFQATT and SNEGSKA (reference sequence). The CDR3 covers 13 residues. V shed 2 bases and J 0 bases; nucleotides not matched to a gene: 1. The CDR3 region is CSARNRGSYEQYF. Written as DNA, the CDR3 is TGCAGTGCTAGAAACAGGGGCTCCTACGAGCAGTACTTC.

The CDR3 region has the DNA TGCAGCGCCACTACGGGGGGGACCTACTATGGCTACACCTTC. Its protein is CSATTGGTYYGYTF. The chain uses TRBV29-1 and TRBJ1-2, with D maybe TRBD1 (5 bases). CDR3 size: 14 residues. Germline lookup yields CDR1 SQVTM and CDR2 ANQGSEA. The V and J ends lost 7 bases and 3 bases respectively, with 18 bases between them.

The chain links TRBV7-2 to TRBJ2-4; 8 nucleotides line up with TRBD1. The CDR3 loop spans 14 amino acids. Per germline, CDR1 SGHTA and CDR2 FQGNSA. The J segment lost 8 bases and the V segment lost 5 bases, leaving 8 bases of the junction unmatched. The CDR3 sequence is CASSPGQVGDIQYF. CDR3 sequence (DNA): TGTGCCAGCAGCCCGGGACAGGTTGGGGACATTCAGTACTTC.

This sequence joins TRBV6-1 and TRBJ2-7; the D call may be TRBD1 or TRBD2 (5 bases each). This CDR3 has 13 residues. Germline loops: CDR1 MNHNS, CDR2 SASEGT. In DNA, the CDR3 is TGTGAAACGCGCCGGGGCAGTGGCTACGAGCAGTACTTC. Encoded protein: CETRRGSGYEQYF.